Listed here are 6 T cell receptor beta chains from one sample, sequenced in a study of blood T cell repertoires in COVID-19. Repertoires were generated with immunoSEQ multiplex PCR, while TCRdb's copy carries only in-frame clones and drops some. This sample has about 430,000 clones, with 70% to 90% found just once. Sequencing was performed on PBMCs or T cells enriched from blood (not recorded which). These receptors were taken from a woman between 18 and 30 years old who had been exposed to COVID-19.

The V and J genes are TRBV7-9 and TRBJ2-3; D is unclear. With 6 bases removed from V and 6 bases from J, the gap between germline ends came to 10 bases. CDR1 SEHNR and CDR2 FQNEAQ come from the germline V gene (reference sequence). CDR3 length equals 12 residues. The CDR3 sequence: CASRPNWDTQYF. The CDR3 DNA sequence: TGTGCCAGCAGGCCGAACTGGGATACGCAGTATTTT.

The J gene is TRBJ2-7, the V gene TRBV28; D not certain. V was shortened by 3 bases and J by 3 bases, with 9 bases between the two germline ends. Germline CDR1 MDHEN, CDR2 SYDVKM. The CDR3 is 13 amino acids. The DNA of the CDR3 is TGTGCCAGCAGTTTGGGCAGAAGCTACGAGCAGTACTTC. This sequence encodes CASSLGRSYEQYF.

The chain employs TRBV4-1 and TRBJ2-3, with a weak D call TRBD2 (7 bases). Germline loops: CDR1 MGHRA, CDR2 YSYEKL. There are 19 residues in the CDR3. V was pared by 2 bases and J by 0 bases, with 21 bases between. The CDR3 reads CASSQTVGRGGTSTDTQYF. CDR3 DNA sequence: TGCGCCAGCAGCCAAACCGTAGGAAGGGGGGGAACTAGCACAGATACGCAGTATTTT.

The V gene is TRBV20-1, the J gene TRBJ2-7; TRBD2 is a possible D gene (6 bases). Trimming shortened V by 3 bases and J by 4 bases, and 13 bases separated the two germline ends. Per germline, CDR1 DFQATT and CDR2 SNEGSKA (reference sequence). The CDR3 has 13 residues. DNA for the CDR3: TGCAGTGCTAGTCAAGGAGGGTTATACGAGCAGTACTTC. Encoded protein: CSASQGGLYEQYF.

The V gene is TRBV7-2, the J gene TRBJ2-2, with D possibly matching TRBD1 (5 bases). From germline, CDR1 is SGHTA and CDR2 FQGNSA. This CDR3 has 15 residues. Trimming cost V 4 bases and J 4 bases, with 13 bases left between them. CDR3 protein: CASSSQGAPTGELFF. In DNA form, the CDR3 reads TGTGCCAGCAGCTCCCAGGGCGCCCCCACCGGGGAGCTGTTTTTT.

The chain couples TRBV5-4 to TRBJ1-4; no definite D call. The CDR3 has 15 amino acids. Per the germline V gene, CDR1 is SGHNT and CDR2 is YYREEE (reference sequence). V lost 4 bases and J lost 0, with 10 bases in between. The CDR3 is CASSKYSATNEKLFF. In nucleotides, the CDR3 is TGTGCCAGCAGCAAGTACTCCGCAACTAATGAAAAACTGTTTTTT.